The following is a T cell receptor (beta chain) sequence with its context. With 60 Vbeta and 13 Jbeta primers, the PCR was carried out. Profiling relied on immunoSEQ multiplex PCR, and the TCRdb table lists in-frame clones only, not all of them. Of about 150,000 clones in the sample, 70% to 80% are singletons; the top ten hold 7.7%. This entry belongs to a study of cytomegalovirus exposure and HLA in healthy donors. CDR1 is SEHNR, CDR2 FQNEAQ, per germline (reference sequence). The CDR3 length is 14 residues. V dropped 5 bases and J dropped 4; count of bases not matched to a gene: 4. The sequenced sample was PBMCs. The sequence came from a young man in good health and CMV-seropositive. The genes are TRBV7-9 and TRBJ2-3; TRBD1 aligns across 9 bases. The CDR3 sequence is CASSARTGADTQYF. CDR3 in DNA: TGTGCCAGCAGCGCTAGGACAGGGGCAGATACGCAGTATTTT. The full variable domain, in which reference TRBV7-9 and TRBJ2-3 provide the parts outside the CDR3, is DTGVSQNPRHKITKRGQNVTFRCDPISEHNRLYWYRQTLGQGPEFLTYFQNEAQLEKSRLLSDRFSAERPKGSFSTLEIQRTEQGDSAMYLCASSARTGADTQYFGPGTRLTVL.